Below, one T cell receptor (beta chain) is given with its context. The antigen it binds to is not known. Per-base qualities were not stored, and no clone one base away is much larger. The sample's time point label, in plain terms: about 28 days (+/-7) after the second vaccine dose. AZD1222 recipients given second doses at about 4 weeks or at about 12 weeks were pooled, since spike-specific TCR depth and breadth were not found to differ between the two schedules. Vaccinee samples came from UK trials COV001 and COV002, including a single-blind randomized controlled phase 2/3 trial of AZD1222 (ChAdOx1 nCoV-19) in healthy adults. For TCRbeta chain sequencing, PBMC samples were collected from trial participants at day 0 and at day 28 after the second dose. The CDR3 regions of human TCRbeta chains were analyzed by immunosequencing. As for the authors' bioinformatics: TCRs in the repertoires were compared against a reference library of SARS-CoV-2-specific TCRs that had been generated with the MIRA antigen-specificity platform. Breadth meant the fraction of unique TCRs that were SARS-CoV-2-associated, whereas depth meant the fraction of total T cells that were SARS-CoV-2-associated. Using the MIRA data, each spike-specific TCR was assigned both to the spike region to which the TCR was reactive and to a CD4 or CD8 class. Log10-transformed breadth and depth values were compared by one-way ANOVA with Sidak's multiple comparisons tests. TCRdb stores this immuneACCESS table with in-frame sequences only. Part of the clones is absent; in the studies checked, under half of the shortfall reflects unresolved V genes, and no reason is known for the rest. From that table come the V and J calls and clone size; the DNA was used to work out D and trimming. The sample includes 60,000 to 90,000 clones, with around nine tenths observed a single time. The ten largest clones add up to 18% of the sample.

This sample was taken from a study of T cell responses to AZD1222 COVID-19 vaccine (dated by TCRdb to the early 2020s). Regarding the study in general: TCR sequencing covered over 230 trial participants: nearly 210 given two doses of AZD1222 and about 26 given two doses of MenACWY control vaccine. Trial participants were enrolled by age into subgroups of 18-55, 56-69 and 70-plus years, and around 150, 28 and 57 TCR-sequenced participants, respectively, were included in these subgroups.

General conclusions and limits of the study: Conclusions about previously exposed vaccinees are limited, since just 6 or 7 AZD1222 recipients were seropositive for SARS-CoV-2 at baseline. Participants were mostly white British, with more females than males. The authors suggested clonal diversity may have been underestimated. Reportedly, almost half of the unique spike-specific TCRs recognized epitopes lying outside the regions that are mutated in the B.1.351 and B.1.1.7 variants. The 56-69-year group was small, and its depth increase did not reach significance, likely because of low power. Because no samples from the day 14 peak response were available, repertoires could be characterized only after the peak T cell response. The whole spike protein was spanned by vaccine-associated CD4 TCRs, and dominant responses were seen in regions 160-218 and 743-854. After two AZD1222 doses, both the breadth and the depth of spike-specific TCRs were significantly higher than at day 0 and than in MenACWY recipients.

For CDR1 and CDR2, the germline V gene (reference sequence) lists MNHNY and SVGAGI. Deletion took 2 bases off V and 1 base off J, with a span of 8 bases between the germline ends. The CDR3 starts with the cysteine, ends with the phenylalanine, and has 14 residues. Only the CDR3 DNA is retained, 42 bases long and in frame from the first base. This sequence originates from an adult who received the AZD1222 COVID-19 vaccine. Sequencing used peripheral blood, obtained 28 days after the second AZD1222 dose. This sequence uses TRBV6-6 and TRBJ1-1; the D gene cannot be named for sure. The sequence in DNA is TGTGCCAGCAGTTACGAAGGGAAGAACACTGAAGCTTTCTTT. The resulting protein is CASSYEGKNTEAFF.